A single sample is the source of the 27 T cell receptor beta chains below, sequenced in a study of technical replicates of blood from several donors. Sequencing used immunoSEQ multiplex PCR; TCRdb keeps in-frame clones, though not all of them. Of 70,000 to 85,000 clones in the sample, around 97% were seen once. The sample comprised T cells isolated from PBMCs. The receptor source for this set is a human donor in good health.

The V gene is TRBV4-1, the J gene TRBJ2-5; 7 positions agree with TRBD1. This CDR3 spans 14 amino acids. Germline-derived CDR1 and CDR2 are MGHRA and YSYEKL. With V trimmed by 3 bases and J by 5 bases, 6 bases remained unmatched. The CDR3: CASSHDRVPETQYF. For the CDR3, the DNA is TGCGCCAGCAGCCACGACAGGGTTCCGGAGACCCAGTACTTC.

The chain combines TRBV28 with TRBJ1-1, with TRBD1 as a possible D gene (6 bases). This CDR3 is built from 16 residues. From germline, CDR1 is MDHEN and CDR2 SYDVKM. V shed 7 bases and J shed 1 base, with 19 bases lying between them. The chain's CDR3 is CASIMPPGHGNTEAFF. CDR3 coding DNA: TGTGCCAGCATTATGCCCCCGGGACACGGGAACACTGAAGCTTTCTTT.

The chain couples TRBV5-1 to TRBJ2-7; 11 positions agree with TRBD1. CDR1 and CDR2 (germline): SGHRS, YFSETQ. The length of the CDR3 is 15 residues. J gave up 4 bases and V 2 bases, and 5 bases lay outside the gene matches. Written as DNA, the CDR3 is TGCGCCAGCAGCTTAGGACAGGGGGCTTATTACGAGCAGTACTTC. Encoded protein: CASSLGQGAYYEQYF.

For this clone: The sample holds other DNA sequences that translate to the same CDR3. The V and J genes are TRBV5-4 and TRBJ1-6; D might be TRBD1 (6 bases). The CDR3 has 14 residues. Trimming removed 4 bases from V and 6 bases from J, with 11 bases in between. CDR1 is SGHNT and CDR2 is YYREEE in the germline V gene (reference sequence). In nucleotides, the CDR3 is TGTGCCAGCAGCCTTGAACAGGGTAATTCACCCCTCCACTTT. Translated, it gives CASSLEQGNSPLHF.

This chain links TRBV19 with TRBJ2-5; 7 bases align to TRBD2. J lost 5 bases, V lost 3 bases, and 6 bases had no gene match. Germline V CDR1 and CDR2: LNHDA, SQIVND (reference sequence). The CDR3 sequence is 14 residues long. This chain's CDR3 is CASSISGQGETQYF. The CDR3 DNA follows: TGTGCCAGTAGTATTAGCGGGCAAGGGGAGACCCAGTACTTC.

The J gene is TRBJ1-1, the V gene TRBV28, with D perhaps TRBD1 (6 bases). Deletions cut 4 bases from V and 3 bases from J, with 21 bases between. The CDR3 has 17 amino acids. Germline V lookup: CDR1 MDHEN, CDR2 SYDVKM. The CDR3 is CASSSPGHPNRDTEAFF. Here the CDR3 DNA reads TGTGCCAGCAGTTCACCGGGACACCCAAATAGGGACACTGAAGCTTTCTTT.

The chain joins TRBV28 to TRBJ1-2; tentative D call: TRBD1 (6 bases). V lost 4 bases and J 3 bases, leaving 18 bases between the germline ends. The CDR3 runs to 16 residues. Per germline, CDR1 MDHEN and CDR2 SYDVKM. This CDR3 reads CASSSDGTSPYYGYTF. CDR3 nucleotide sequence: TGTGCCAGCAGTTCGGACGGGACATCCCCCTACTATGGCTACACCTTC.

The chain combines TRBV9 with TRBJ1-1, with D hard to call. The CDR3 is made up of 18 amino acids. With 0 bases removed from V and 0 bases from J, the gap between germline ends came to 18 bases. CDR1 is SGDLS and CDR2 is YYNGEE in the germline V gene. The CDR3 region has the DNA TGTGCCAGCAGCGTAGGAGCAGGAGGCCTTTGGATGAACACTGAAGCTTTCTTT. This translates into CASSVGAGGLWMNTEAFF.

The rearrangement links TRBV27 to TRBJ2-1; 7 bases are shared with TRBD1. Per germline, CDR1 MNHEY and CDR2 SMNVEV (reference sequence). The CDR3 length is 12 residues. The CDR3, as DNA: TGTGGCTCCGGGACAGCGATAAATGAGCAGTTCTTC. Translation: CGSGTAINEQFF.

The chain recombines TRBV4-2 with TRBJ1-1; no definite D call. CDR1 and CDR2 (germline): LGHNA, YNFKEQ. Trimming stripped 1 base from V and 1 base from J, with 7 bases between. The CDR3 totals 14 residues. The CDR3 loop is CASSQGAGNTEAFF. For the CDR3, the DNA is TGTGCCAGCAGCCAAGGGGCAGGGAACACTGAAGCTTTCTTT.

The chain employs TRBV2 and TRBJ1-5, with D perhaps TRBD1 (6 bases). The germline V and J ends were trimmed by 6 bases and 6 bases, with 9 bases remaining between them. The CDR3 covers 12 residues. Germline CDR1 reads SNHLY; CDR2 reads FYNNEI. CDR3 sequence (DNA): TGTGCCAGCAGGCTACAGGGTCAGCCCCAGCATTTT. Translated, it gives CASRLQGQPQHF.

This chain joins TRBV5-1 and TRBJ1-4, with a tentative D call TRBD1 (6 bases). V lost 4 bases and J 4 bases, leaving 14 bases between the germline ends. This CDR3 has 15 amino acids. The germline V gene encodes CDR1 SGHRS and CDR2 YFSETQ. CDR3 sequence (DNA): TGCGCCAGCAGCACTACAGGGCGAGTTAATGAAAAACTGTTTTTT. It yields the protein CASSTTGRVNEKLFF.

The V and J genes are TRBV19 and TRBJ2-5; maybe TRBD2 (6 bases). Trimming took 8 bases from V and 2 from J, leaving 18 bases between them. The CDR3 covers 15 residues. The germline V gene encodes CDR1 LNHDA and CDR2 SQIVND (reference sequence). The CDR3 bases are TGTGCCAGTGGTCTGCTCGGGAGCGGACAAGAGACCCAGTACTTC. It yields the protein CASGLLGSGQETQYF. Supplemented by reference TRBV19 and TRBJ2-5, the full variable domain reads DGGITQSPKYLFRKEGQNVTLSCEQNLNHDAMYWYRQDPGQGLRLIYYSQIVNDFQKGDIAEGYSVSREKKESFPLTVTSAQKNPTAFYLCASGLLGSGQETQYFGPGTRLLVL.

The gene calls are TRBV6-5 and TRBJ1-1; the match to TRBD1 covers 7 bases. Per germline, CDR1 MNHEY and CDR2 SVGAGI. CDR3 length: 16 amino acids. With 4 bases clipped from V and 7 bases from J, the junction kept 15 bases outside the gene matches. The CDR3 sequence is CASSFIVRKGALEAFF. The CDR3 bases are TGTGCCAGCAGTTTCATAGTCCGAAAGGGGGCCCTTGAAGCTTTCTTT.

The chain uses TRBV5-1 and TRBJ2-2; 9 bases align to TRBD2. The CDR3 is 18 residues long. Unmatched junction bases numbered 11, after V lost 4 bases and J lost 1 base. CDR1 and CDR2 (germline): SGHRS, YFSETQ. In DNA, the CDR3 is TGCGCCAGCAGCCCGTCCGTAGCGGGGGCGCAGAACACCGGGGAGCTGTTTTTT. It is translated as CASSPSVAGAQNTGELFF. The whole variable domain, remainder taken from reference TRBV5-1 and TRBJ2-2, is KAGVTQTPRYLIKTRGQQVTLSCSPISGHRSVSWYQQTPGQGLQFLFEYFSETQRNKGNFPGRFSGRQFSNSRSEMNVSTLELGDSALYLCASSPSVAGAQNTGELFFGEGSRLTVL.

Remarks on this clone: The junction shows a germline mismatch at one end, possibly a read error. The genes are TRBV11-2 and TRBJ2-1; no clear D. This CDR3 spans 14 amino acids. Germline V CDR1 and CDR2: SGHAT, FQNNGV. The CDR3 here is CASSLEVRGNEQFF. CDR3 nucleotide sequence: TGTGCCAGCAGCCTAGAGGTTCGAGGCAATGAGCAGTTCTTC.

The J gene is TRBJ1-2, the V gene TRBV6-1; 7 bases are shared with TRBD1. Trimming took 7 bases from V and 8 from J; bases not matched to a gene: 13. CDR3 length: 14 amino acids. Per germline, CDR1 MNHNS and CDR2 SASEGT. The CDR3 is CASTLGRDRGGYTF. The CDR3 DNA is TGTGCCAGCACCTTGGGCCGGGACAGAGGAGGCTACACCTTC.

CDR3 bases: TGCGCCAGCAGCCAAGTCTCAGGGGTTTATGAGCAGTTCTTC. Its protein product is CASSQVSGVYEQFF. The chain has TRBV4-1 and TRBJ2-1; tentatively, D is TRBD1 (6 bases). V was pared by 1 base and J by 8 bases, with 12 bases between. Germline CDR1 MGHRA, CDR2 YSYEKL. This CDR3 is 14 amino acids long.

V is TRBV5-4 and J is TRBJ2-3; 9 bases are a match to TRBD2. Losses at the gene ends were 3 bases for V and 3 bases for J; bases not matched to a gene: 2. The germline CDR1 and CDR2 sequences are SGHNT and YYREEE (reference sequence). This CDR3 contains 14 residues. This CDR3 reads CASSSSGETDTQYF. Here the CDR3 DNA reads TGTGCCAGCAGCTCTAGCGGGGAGACAGATACGCAGTATTTT.

The V call is TRBV5-4, the J call TRBJ2-5, with TRBD1 matching over 8 bases. The CDR3 consists of 17 residues. Germline-derived CDR1 and CDR2 are SGHNT and YYREEE (reference sequence). Losses at the gene ends were 4 bases for V and 5 bases for J; bases not matched to a gene: 16. The CDR3 sequence is CASSPSADRADGETQYF. In DNA, the CDR3 is TGTGCCAGCAGCCCTTCCGCGGACAGGGCTGACGGGGAGACCCAGTACTTC.

With regard to this clone: The sample carries other DNA sequences with the same CDR3. The chain uses TRBV2 and TRBJ2-1; no definite D call. From germline, CDR1 is SNHLY and CDR2 FYNNEI. CDR3 size: 12 residues. V was pared by 8 bases and J by 0 bases, with 5 bases between. The CDR3 protein is CASPSSYNEQFF. The CDR3 bases are TGTGCCAGCCCTAGCTCCTACAATGAGCAGTTCTTC.

This clone was picked up a small number of times. The gene calls are TRBV10-3 and TRBJ1-1, with 12 nucleotides matching TRBD1. Losses at the gene ends were 5 bases for V and 12 bases for J; bases not matched to a gene: 13. The CDR3 runs to 15 residues. Germline V CDR1 and CDR2: ENHRY, SYGVKD. The DNA of the CDR3 is TGTGCCATCAGTTCGGGACAGGGGGCGCAAAGATCGTCTTTCTTT. It yields the protein CAISSGQGAQRSSFF.

The chain joins TRBV19 to TRBJ2-2; D unclear. This CDR3 has 14 residues. Per germline, CDR1 LNHDA and CDR2 SQIVND (reference sequence). V lost 2 bases to trimming and J lost 4 bases, with 8 bases between them. CDR3 residues: CASSIFGATGELFF. The CDR3 nucleotides read TGTGCCAGTAGTATATTTGGAGCCACCGGGGAGCTGTTTTTT.

The chain couples TRBV11-3 to TRBJ2-5; the D is unclear. CDR1 is SGHNT, CDR2 YENEEA, per germline. The CDR3 is 12 residues long. V was trimmed by 5 bases and J by 5 bases, leaving 9 bases between them. The DNA for the CDR3 is TGTGCCAGCAGCGGCCCCTGGGAGACCCAGTACTTC. Protein: CASSGPWETQYF.

The chain has TRBV19 and TRBJ2-1, with 7 bases matching TRBD1. V lost 7 bases to trimming and J lost 8 bases; unmatched junction nucleotides: 8. Germline CDR1 and CDR2: LNHDA and SQIVND (reference sequence). The CDR3 length is 13 residues. The CDR3 region has the DNA TGTGCCAGTACCGCAGGGGGTATATATGAGCAGTTCTTC. Residues: CASTAGGIYEQFF. The variable domain in full, with the rest retrieved from reference TRBV19 and TRBJ2-1, is DGGITQSPKYLFRKEGQNVTLSCEQNLNHDAMYWYRQDPGQGLRLIYYSQIVNDFQKGDIAEGYSVSREKKESFPLTVTSAQKNPTAFYLCASTAGGIYEQFFGPGTRLTVL.

J is TRBJ1-2 and V is TRBV6-5, with TRBD1 matching 7 bases. CDR1 MNHEY and CDR2 SVGAGI come from the germline V gene. The CDR3 has 13 amino acids. V gave up 5 bases and J gave up 7 bases; unmatched junction bases: 7. The CDR3 loop reads CASSVQGIGGYTF. As DNA, the CDR3 is TGTGCCAGCAGTGTACAGGGGATAGGTGGCTACACCTTC.

The chain uses TRBV6-5 and TRBJ2-1; 8 bases agree with TRBD1. This CDR3 comprises 13 residues. V lost 6 bases to trimming and J lost 6 bases; unmatched junction nucleotides: 4. Germline loops: CDR1 MNHEY, CDR2 SVGAGI. CDR3 loop: CASRPGQGNEQFF. The DNA of the CDR3 is TGTGCCAGCAGACCCGGACAGGGCAATGAGCAGTTCTTC.